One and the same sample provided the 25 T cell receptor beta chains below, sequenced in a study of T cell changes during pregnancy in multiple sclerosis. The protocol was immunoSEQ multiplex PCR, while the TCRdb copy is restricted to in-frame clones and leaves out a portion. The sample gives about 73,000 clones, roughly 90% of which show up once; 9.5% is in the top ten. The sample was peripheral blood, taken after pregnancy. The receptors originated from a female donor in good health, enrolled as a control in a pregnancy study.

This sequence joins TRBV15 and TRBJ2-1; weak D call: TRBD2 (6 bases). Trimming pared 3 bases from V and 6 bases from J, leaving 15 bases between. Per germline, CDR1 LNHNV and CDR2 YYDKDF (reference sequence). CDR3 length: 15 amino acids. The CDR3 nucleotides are TGTGCCACCAGCAGCGGGACTCCTATCCTCAATGAGCAGTTCTTC. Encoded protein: CATSSGTPILNEQFF.

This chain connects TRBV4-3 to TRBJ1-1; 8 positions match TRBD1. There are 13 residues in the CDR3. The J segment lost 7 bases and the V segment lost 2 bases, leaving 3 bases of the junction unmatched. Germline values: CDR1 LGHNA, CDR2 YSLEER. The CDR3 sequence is CASSQLQGGEAFF. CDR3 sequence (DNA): TGCGCCAGCAGCCAACTACAGGGGGGTGAAGCTTTCTTT.

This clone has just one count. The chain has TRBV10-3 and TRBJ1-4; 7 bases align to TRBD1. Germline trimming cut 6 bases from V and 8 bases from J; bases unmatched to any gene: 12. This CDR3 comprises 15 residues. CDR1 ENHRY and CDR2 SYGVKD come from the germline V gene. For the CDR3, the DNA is TGTGCCATCAGGGATGAGACAGGGAGTCGGGAAAAACTGTTTTTT. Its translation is CAIRDETGSREKLFF.

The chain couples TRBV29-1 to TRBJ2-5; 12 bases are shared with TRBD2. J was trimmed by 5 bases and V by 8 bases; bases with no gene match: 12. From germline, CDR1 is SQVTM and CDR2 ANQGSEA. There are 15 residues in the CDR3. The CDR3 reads CSFRPSSGRGETQYF. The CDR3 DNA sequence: TGCAGCTTTAGACCTTCTAGCGGGAGGGGTGAGACCCAGTACTTC.

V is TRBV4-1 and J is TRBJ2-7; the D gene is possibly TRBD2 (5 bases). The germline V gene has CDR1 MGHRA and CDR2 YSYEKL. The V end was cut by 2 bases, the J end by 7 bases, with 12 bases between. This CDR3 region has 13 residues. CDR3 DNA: TGCGCCAGCAGCCAATTTATCCCGGGGGAGCAGTACTTC. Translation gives CASSQFIPGEQYF.

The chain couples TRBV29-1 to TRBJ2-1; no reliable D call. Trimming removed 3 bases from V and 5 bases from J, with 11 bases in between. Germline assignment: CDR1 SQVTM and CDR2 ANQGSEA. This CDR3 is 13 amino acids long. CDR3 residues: CSVDAVVNNEQFF. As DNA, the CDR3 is TGCAGCGTTGATGCGGTTGTAAACAATGAGCAGTTCTTC.

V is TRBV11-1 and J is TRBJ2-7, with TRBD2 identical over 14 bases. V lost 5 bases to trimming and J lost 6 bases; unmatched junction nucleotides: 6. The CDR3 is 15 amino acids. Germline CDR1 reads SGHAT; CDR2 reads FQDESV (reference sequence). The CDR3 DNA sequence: TGTGCCAGCAGCAGGACTAGCGGGAGGATAGGCGAGCAGTACTTC. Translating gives CASSRTSGRIGEQYF.

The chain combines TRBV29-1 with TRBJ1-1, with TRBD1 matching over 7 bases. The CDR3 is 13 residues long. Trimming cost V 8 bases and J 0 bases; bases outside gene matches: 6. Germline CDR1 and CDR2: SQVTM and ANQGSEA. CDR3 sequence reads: CSTGTAMNTEAFF. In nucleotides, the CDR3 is TGCAGCACGGGGACAGCAATGAACACTGAAGCTTTCTTT.

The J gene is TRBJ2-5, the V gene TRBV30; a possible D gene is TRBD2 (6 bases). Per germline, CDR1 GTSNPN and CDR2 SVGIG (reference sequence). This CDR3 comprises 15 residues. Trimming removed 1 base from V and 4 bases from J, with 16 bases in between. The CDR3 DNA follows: TGTGCCTGGAGTGGTTCAACGGGAGCAGGAGAGACCCAGTACTTC. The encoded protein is CAWSGSTGAGETQYF.

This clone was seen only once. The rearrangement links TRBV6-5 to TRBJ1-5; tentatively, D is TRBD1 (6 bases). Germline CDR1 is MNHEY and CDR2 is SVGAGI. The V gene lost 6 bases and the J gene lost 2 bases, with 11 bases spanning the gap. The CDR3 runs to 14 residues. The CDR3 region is CASRTGPRNQPQHF. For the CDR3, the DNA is TGTGCCAGCAGAACAGGGCCCCGCAATCAGCCCCAGCATTTT.

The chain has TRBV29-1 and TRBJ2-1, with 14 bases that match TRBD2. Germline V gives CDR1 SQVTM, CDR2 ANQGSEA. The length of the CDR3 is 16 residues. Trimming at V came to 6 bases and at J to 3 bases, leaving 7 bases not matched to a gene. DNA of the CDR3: TGCAGCGTCTCCTTCGGACTAGCGGGGGGCTACAATGAGCAGTTCTTC. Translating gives CSVSFGLAGGYNEQFF.

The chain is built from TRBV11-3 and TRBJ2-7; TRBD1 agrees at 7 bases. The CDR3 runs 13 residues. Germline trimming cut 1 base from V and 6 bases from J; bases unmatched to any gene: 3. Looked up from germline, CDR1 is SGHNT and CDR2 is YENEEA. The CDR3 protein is CASSLVAGGEQYF. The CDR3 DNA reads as TGTGCCAGCAGCTTAGTGGCAGGGGGCGAGCAGTACTTC.

Here the CDR3 reads CASSSWTGGADTQYF. The DNA of the CDR3 is TGTGCCAGCAGTTCCTGGACAGGGGGCGCAGATACGCAGTATTTT. This chain uses TRBV27 with TRBJ2-3; 11 nucleotides match TRBD1. The CDR3 runs to 15 residues. Germline assignment: CDR1 MNHEY and CDR2 SMNVEV (reference sequence). The V and J ends lost 4 bases and 4 bases, in that order; junction bases with no gene match: 4.

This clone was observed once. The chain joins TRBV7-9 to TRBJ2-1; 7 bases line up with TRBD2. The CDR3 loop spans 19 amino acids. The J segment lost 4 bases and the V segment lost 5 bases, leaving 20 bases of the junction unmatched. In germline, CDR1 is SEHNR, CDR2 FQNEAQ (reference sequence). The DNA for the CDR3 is TGTGCCAGCAGCACCCGGGTGATAGCGGGCGCCCAAATGTACAATGAGCAGTTCTTC. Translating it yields CASSTRVIAGAQMYNEQFF.

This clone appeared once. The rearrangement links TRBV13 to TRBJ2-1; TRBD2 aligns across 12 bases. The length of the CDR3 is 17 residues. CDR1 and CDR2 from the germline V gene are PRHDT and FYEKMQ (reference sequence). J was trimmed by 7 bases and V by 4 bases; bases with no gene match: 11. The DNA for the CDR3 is TGTGCCAGCAGCTCCCGACTAGCGGGGGCTACCCTTAATGAGCAGTTCTTC. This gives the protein CASSSRLAGATLNEQFF.

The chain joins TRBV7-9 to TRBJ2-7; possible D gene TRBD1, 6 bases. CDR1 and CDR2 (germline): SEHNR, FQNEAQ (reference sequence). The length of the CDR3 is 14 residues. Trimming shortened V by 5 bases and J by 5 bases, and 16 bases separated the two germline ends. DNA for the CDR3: TGTGCCAGCAGCCCCCAGGGGTGGGCCAACGAGCAGTACTTC. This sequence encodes CASSPQGWANEQYF.

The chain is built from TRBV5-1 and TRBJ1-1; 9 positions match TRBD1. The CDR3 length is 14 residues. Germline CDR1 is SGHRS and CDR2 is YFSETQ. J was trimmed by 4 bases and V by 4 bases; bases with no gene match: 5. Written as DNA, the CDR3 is TGCGCCAGCAGCCAACAGGGGGCGGTCACTGAAGCTTTCTTT. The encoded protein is CASSQQGAVTEAFF.

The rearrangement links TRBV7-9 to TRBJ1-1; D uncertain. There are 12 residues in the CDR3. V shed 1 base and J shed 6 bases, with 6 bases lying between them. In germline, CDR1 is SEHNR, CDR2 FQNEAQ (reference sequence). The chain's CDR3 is CASSLGAAEAFF. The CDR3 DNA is TGTGCCAGCAGCTTAGGGGCAGCTGAAGCTTTCTTT.

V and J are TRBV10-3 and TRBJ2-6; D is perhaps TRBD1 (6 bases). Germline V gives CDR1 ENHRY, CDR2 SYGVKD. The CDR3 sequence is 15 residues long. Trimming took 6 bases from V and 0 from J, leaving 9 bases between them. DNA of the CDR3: TGTGCCATCAGCCGACAGGACTCTGGGGCCAACGTCCTGACTTTC. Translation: CAISRQDSGANVLTF.

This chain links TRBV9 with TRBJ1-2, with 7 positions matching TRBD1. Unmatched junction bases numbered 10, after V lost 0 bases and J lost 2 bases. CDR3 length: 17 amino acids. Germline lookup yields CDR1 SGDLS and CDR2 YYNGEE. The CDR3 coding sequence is TGTGCCAGCAGCGTAGGAGTATCGGACAGGATGAACTATGGCTACACCTTC. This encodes CASSVGVSDRMNYGYTF.

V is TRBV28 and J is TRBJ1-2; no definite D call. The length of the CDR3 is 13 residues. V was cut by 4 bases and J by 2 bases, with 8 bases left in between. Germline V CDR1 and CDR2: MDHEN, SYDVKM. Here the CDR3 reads CASSSTPNYGYTF. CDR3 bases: TGTGCCAGCAGTTCAACACCCAACTATGGCTACACCTTC.

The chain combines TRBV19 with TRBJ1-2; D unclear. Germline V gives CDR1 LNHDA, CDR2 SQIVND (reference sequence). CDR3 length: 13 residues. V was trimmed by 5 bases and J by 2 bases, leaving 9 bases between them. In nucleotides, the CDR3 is TGTGCCAGTAGTCCCCCGACAAACTATGGCTACACCTTC. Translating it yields CASSPPTNYGYTF.

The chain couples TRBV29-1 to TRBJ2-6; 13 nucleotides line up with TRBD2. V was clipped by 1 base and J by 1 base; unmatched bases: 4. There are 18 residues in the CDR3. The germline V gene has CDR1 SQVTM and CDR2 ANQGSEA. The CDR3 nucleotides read TGCAGCGTTGAAGTCCGGACTAGCGGGGGTTCTGGGGCCAACGTCCTGACTTTC. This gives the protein CSVEVRTSGGSGANVLTF.

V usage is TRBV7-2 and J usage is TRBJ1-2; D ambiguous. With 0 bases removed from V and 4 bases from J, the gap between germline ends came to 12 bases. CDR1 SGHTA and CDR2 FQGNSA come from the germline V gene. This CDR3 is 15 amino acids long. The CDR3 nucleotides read TGTGCCAGCAGCTTAGCGCTGGAGGAGGGCTATGGCTACACCTTC. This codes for CASSLALEEGYGYTF.

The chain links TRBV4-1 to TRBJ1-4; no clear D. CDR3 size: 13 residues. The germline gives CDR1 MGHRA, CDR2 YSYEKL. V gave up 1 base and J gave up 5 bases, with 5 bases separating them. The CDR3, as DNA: TGCGCCAGCAGCCAAGCCAGAAATGAAAAACTGTTTTTT. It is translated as CASSQARNEKLFF.